The clone carrying this TCR beta chain was observed a few times. Trimming took 5 bases from V and 2 from J, leaving 16 bases between them. Per germline, CDR1 SQVTM and CDR2 ANQGSEA. This CDR3 has 15 residues. The data originate from a study of molecular identifiers for immune sequencing clone quantification. The bulk TCR libraries were made with methods described before and with listed TCR primers. One entry per CDR3 protein results from TCRdb running MiXCR on the PCR reads. This sample has about 500,000 distinct CDR3 sequences, with 20% to 25% found just once. V and J are TRBV29-1 and TRBJ2-1; D possibly corresponds to TRBD1 (5 bases). The sequencing input was naive CD8+ T cells from blood, with Jurkat cell RNA spiked in. Subset denoted: FACS-sorted CD8+CD4-CCR7+CD45RA+ naive T cells. This sequence originates from a human donor in good health. Some libraries in this study had Jurkat cell RNA spiked in. The CDR3 region is CSVFGHSPTYNEQFF. CDR3 coding DNA: TGCAGCGTTTTCGGACACTCACCCACCTACAATGAGCAGTTCTTC.